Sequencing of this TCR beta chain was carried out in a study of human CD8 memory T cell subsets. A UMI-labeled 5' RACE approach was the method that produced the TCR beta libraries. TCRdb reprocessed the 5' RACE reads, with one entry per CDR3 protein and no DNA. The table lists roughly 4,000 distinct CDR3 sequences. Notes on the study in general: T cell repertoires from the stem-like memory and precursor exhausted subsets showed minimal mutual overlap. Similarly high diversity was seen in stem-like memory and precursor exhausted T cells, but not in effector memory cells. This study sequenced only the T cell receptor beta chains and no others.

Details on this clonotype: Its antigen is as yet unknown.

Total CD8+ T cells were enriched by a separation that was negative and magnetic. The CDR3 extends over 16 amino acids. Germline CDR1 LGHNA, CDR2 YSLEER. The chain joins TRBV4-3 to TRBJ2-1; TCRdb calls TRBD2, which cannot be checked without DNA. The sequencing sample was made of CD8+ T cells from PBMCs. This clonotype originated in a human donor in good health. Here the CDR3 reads CASSQVRSSEGHEQFF.